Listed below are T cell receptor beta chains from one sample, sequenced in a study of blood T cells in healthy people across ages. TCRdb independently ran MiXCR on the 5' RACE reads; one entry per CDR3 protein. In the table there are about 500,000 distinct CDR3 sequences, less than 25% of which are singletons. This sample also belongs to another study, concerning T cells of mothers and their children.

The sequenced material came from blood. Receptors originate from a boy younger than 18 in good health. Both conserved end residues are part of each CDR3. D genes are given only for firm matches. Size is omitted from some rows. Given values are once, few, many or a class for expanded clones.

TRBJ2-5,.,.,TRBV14,CASSQAANLFF,TGTGCCAGCAGCCAGGCGGCCAACCTGTTCTTC
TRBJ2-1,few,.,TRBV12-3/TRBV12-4,CASSSIPGRSFGEQFF,TGTGCCAGCAGTTCCATCCCGGGACGGTCCTTCGGTGAGCAGTTCTTC
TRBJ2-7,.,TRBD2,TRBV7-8,CASSHGLGSYEQYF,TGTGCCAGCAGCCATGGACTAGGAAGTTACGAGCAGTACTTC
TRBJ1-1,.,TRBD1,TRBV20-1,CSARDTGTGGVWTEAFF,TGCAGTGCTAGAGATACCGGGACAGGGGGCGTTTGGACTGAAGCTTTCTTT
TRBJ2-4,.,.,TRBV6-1,CASSEAVRSMDIQYF,TGTGCCAGCAGTGAAGCGGTCCGGAGTATGGACATTCAGTACTTC
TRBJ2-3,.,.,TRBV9,CASSVGPPPDTQYF,TGTGCCAGCAGCGTAGGCCCCCCCCCAGATACGCAGTATTTT
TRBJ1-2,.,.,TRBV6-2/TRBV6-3,CASSRGPTEYGYTF,TGTGCCAGCAGTCGTGGCCCGACGGAGTATGGCTACACCTTC
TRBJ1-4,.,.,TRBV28,CASHGALDEKLFF,TGTGCCAGCCACGGGGCGTTGGATGAAAAACTGTTTTTT
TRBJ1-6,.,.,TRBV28,CASIDSYNPPLHF,TGTGCCAGCATCGACAGTTACAATCCACCCCTCCACTTT
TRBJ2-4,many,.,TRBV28,CASSLGATKNIQYF,TGTGCCAGCAGTTTGGGGGCAACCAAAAACATTCAGTACTTC
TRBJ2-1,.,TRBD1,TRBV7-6,CASSLSYRTGDNEQFF,TGTGCCAGCAGCTTATCTTATCGGACAGGGGACAATGAGCAGTTCTTC
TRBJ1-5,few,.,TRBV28,CASSFREVGNQPQHF,TGTGCCAGCAGTTTCCGGGAGGTCGGCAATCAGCCCCAGCATTTT
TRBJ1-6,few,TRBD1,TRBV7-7,CASSLGQAGSPLHF,TGTGCTAGCAGCTTAGGACAGGCCGGTTCACCCCTCCACTTT
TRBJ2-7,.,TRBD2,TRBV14,CASSQTTSGPYYEQYF,TGTGCCAGCAGCCAAACGACTAGCGGGCCCTACTACGAGCAGTACTTC
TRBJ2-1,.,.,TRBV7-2,CASRKKGMDEQFF,TGTGCCAGCAGGAAAAAGGGGATGGATGAGCAGTTCTTC
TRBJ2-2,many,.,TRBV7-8,CASSLGRGMNTGELFF,TGTGCCAGCAGCTTAGGACGTGGGATGAACACCGGGGAGCTGTTTTTT
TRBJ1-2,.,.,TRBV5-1,CASSLSRVHGYTF,TGCGCCAGCAGCTTGAGCAGGGTCCATGGCTACACCTTC
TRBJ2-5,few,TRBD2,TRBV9,CASSVTGLAGGETQYF,TGTGCCAGCAGCGTAACAGGGCTAGCGGGAGGTGAGACCCAGTACTTC
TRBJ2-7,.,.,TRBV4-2,CASRDDFSYEQYF,TGTGCCAGCAGGGACGACTTCTCCTACGAGCAGTACTTC
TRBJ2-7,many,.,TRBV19,CASSIDHLSSYEQYF,TGTGCCAGTAGTATAGATCACCTCAGCTCCTACGAGCAGTACTTC
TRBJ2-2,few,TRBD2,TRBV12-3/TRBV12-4,CASSFERGVYTGELFF,TGTGCCAGCAGTTTTGAACGGGGGGTATACACCGGGGAGCTGTTTTTT
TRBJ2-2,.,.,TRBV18,CASSTRRGNTGELFF,TGTGCCAGCTCAACGAGGAGGGGCAACACCGGGGAGCTGTTTTTT